A single sample is the source of the 10 T cell receptor beta chains below, sequenced in a study of T-cell reconstitution after alpha-beta-depleted transplantation in children. Unique molecular identifiers were incorporated into the prepared TCRbeta library. One entry per CDR3 protein, called by TCRdb with MiXCR from the PCR reads. The repertoire consists of about 580,000 distinct CDR3 sequences, with roughly 23% occurring once and the leading ten covering 14%. The sample in question was PBMCs, mostly from graft donor cells, obtained 360 days after TCRalphabeta/CD19-depleted stem cell transplant. These receptors all come from a boy younger than two who had a stem cell transplant for acute myeloid leukemia, so the T cells may come from the graft donor.

This clonotype occurred many times. The chain links TRBV27 to TRBJ2-2, with no clear D. V gave up 5 bases and J gave up 6 bases, with 25 bases separating them. Germline V lookup: CDR1 MNHEY, CDR2 SMNVEV (reference sequence). The CDR3 spans 18 residues. CDR3 region: CASSPIYSGSVAPGELFF. The CDR3 DNA is TGTGCCAGCAGTCCCATCTATAGTGGCAGCGTGGCACCCGGGGAGCTGTTTTTT.

This clonotype has ten or more counts. The gene calls are TRBV29-1 and TRBJ2-3; D may be TRBD2 (5 bases). The CDR3 is 15 residues long. Trimming pared 0 bases from V and 4 bases from J, leaving 14 bases between. The germline V gene encodes CDR1 SQVTM and CDR2 ANQGSEA. The CDR3 is CSVEDRRGLADTQYF. For the CDR3, the DNA is TGCAGCGTTGAAGATCGACGAGGGTTAGCAGATACGCAGTATTTT.

The sample holds a few counts of this clonotype. This chain joins TRBV20-1 and TRBJ1-2; D is uncertain. This CDR3 region has 13 residues. The V and J ends lost 5 bases and 5 bases respectively, with 15 bases between them. Germline V lookup: CDR1 DFQATT, CDR2 SNEGSKA (reference sequence). CDR3 coding DNA: TGCAGTGCTCGGGGTAGTCGAGCTTATGGCTACACCTTC. As protein: CSARGSRAYGYTF.

The gene calls are TRBV7-2 and TRBJ2-5; 9 bases are shared with TRBD2. CDR3 length equals 16 residues. Germline assignment: CDR1 SGHTA and CDR2 FQGNSA. V lost 1 base, J lost 6 bases, and 9 bases stayed unmatched. The CDR3 sequence: CASSLVSSGAGKTQYF. The CDR3 DNA follows: TGTGCCAGCAGCTTAGTGTCTAGCGGGGCCGGGAAGACCCAGTACTTC.

This sequence joins TRBV27 and TRBJ2-1; TRBD1 agrees at 7 bases. From germline, CDR1 is MNHEY and CDR2 SMNVEV (reference sequence). The junction had 11 bases not matched to a gene; V was cut back by 2 bases and J by 4 bases. The CDR3 spans 17 residues. CDR3 coding DNA: TGTGCCAGCAGTTTAGAAGGGCGGACAGGCCCTTACAATGAGCAGTTCTTC. It yields the protein CASSLEGRTGPYNEQFF.

This clonotype was detected many times. This chain links TRBV10-2 with TRBJ2-7; D gene unclear. V was cut by 3 bases and J by 7 bases, with 7 bases left in between. Germline V gene sequence: CDR1 WSHSY, CDR2 SAAADI. The CDR3 runs to 11 residues. CDR3 sequence (DNA): TGCGCCAGCAGTGATATGGAAGAGCAGTACTTC. This gives the protein CASSDMEEQYF.

This clonotype was seen at least ten times. The chain recombines TRBV7-2 with TRBJ2-1; possibly TRBD2 for D (6 bases). The CDR3 contains 17 residues. V was trimmed by 3 bases and J by 0 bases, leaving 15 bases between them. Germline V gives CDR1 SGHTA, CDR2 FQGNSA. CDR3 sequence: CASSFGTIGSSYNEQFF. The CDR3 nucleotides are TGTGCCAGCAGCTTCGGGACGATCGGGAGCTCCTACAATGAGCAGTTCTTC.

This clonotype was seen many times. J is TRBJ2-5 and V is TRBV5-1; D is ambiguous. The V end was cut by 0 bases, the J end by 0 bases, with 12 bases between. This CDR3 is built from 16 residues. Looked up from germline, CDR1 is SGHRS and CDR2 is YFSETQ. CDR3 DNA sequence: TGCGCCAGCAGCTTGGATGCGGCAACTTACCAAGAGACCCAGTACTTC. Protein product: CASSLDAATYQETQYF.

There are many counts of this clonotype. V is TRBV12-3 or TRBV12-4 and J is TRBJ1-6; no clear D gene. The CDR3 loop spans 15 amino acids. The V and J ends lost 8 bases and 0 bases respectively, with 11 bases between them. CDR3 amino acids: CASRGRSSYNSPLHF. The CDR3 DNA reads as TGTGCCAGCCGGGGTAGAAGCTCCTATAATTCACCCCTCCACTTT.

This clonotype was found many times. The J gene is TRBJ2-1, the V gene TRBV5-1, with D perhaps TRBD2 (5 bases). CDR3 size: 15 residues. V shed 0 bases and J shed 6 bases, with 13 bases lying between them. Germline V gene data show CDR1 as SGHRS and CDR2 as YFSETQ. CDR3 loop: CASSLVAGWGNEQFF. CDR3 nucleotide sequence: TGCGCCAGCAGCTTGGTGGCGGGTTGGGGCAATGAGCAGTTCTTC.